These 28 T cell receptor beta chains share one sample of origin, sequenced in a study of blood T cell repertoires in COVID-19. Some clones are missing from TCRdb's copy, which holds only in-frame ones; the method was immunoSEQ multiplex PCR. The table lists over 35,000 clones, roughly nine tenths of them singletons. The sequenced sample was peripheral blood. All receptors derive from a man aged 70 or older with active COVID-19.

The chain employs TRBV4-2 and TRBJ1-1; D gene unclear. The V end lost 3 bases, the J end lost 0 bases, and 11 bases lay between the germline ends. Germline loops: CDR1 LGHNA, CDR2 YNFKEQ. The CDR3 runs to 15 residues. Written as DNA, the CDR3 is TGTGCCAGCAGCCAGCTCGGAGGGATGAACACTGAAGCTTTCTTT. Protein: CASSQLGGMNTEAFF.

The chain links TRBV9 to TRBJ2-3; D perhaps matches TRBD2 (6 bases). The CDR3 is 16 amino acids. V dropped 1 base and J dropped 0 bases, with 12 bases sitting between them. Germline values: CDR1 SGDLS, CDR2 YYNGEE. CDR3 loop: CASSVSGGASTDTQYF. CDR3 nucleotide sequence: TGTGCCAGCAGCGTATCCGGCGGGGCTAGCACAGATACGCAGTATTTT. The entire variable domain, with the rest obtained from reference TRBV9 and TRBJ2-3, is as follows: DSGVTQTPKHLITATGQRVTLRCSPRSGDLSVYWYQQSLDQGLQFLIQYYNGEERAKGNILERFSAQQFPDLHSELNLSSLELGDSALYFCASSVSGGASTDTQYFGPGTRLTVL.

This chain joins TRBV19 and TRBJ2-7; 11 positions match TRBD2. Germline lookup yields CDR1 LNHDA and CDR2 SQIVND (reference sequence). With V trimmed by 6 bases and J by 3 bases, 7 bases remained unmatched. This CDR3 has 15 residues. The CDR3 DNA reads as TGTGCCAGTAGCCAAGCCGGGACTAGCGGCTACGAGCAGTACTTC. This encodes CASSQAGTSGYEQYF. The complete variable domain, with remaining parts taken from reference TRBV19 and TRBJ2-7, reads DGGITQSPKYLFRKEGQNVTLSCEQNLNHDAMYWYRQDPGQGLRLIYYSQIVNDFQKGDIAEGYSVSREKKESFPLTVTSAQKNPTAFYLCASSQAGTSGYEQYFGPGTRLTVT.

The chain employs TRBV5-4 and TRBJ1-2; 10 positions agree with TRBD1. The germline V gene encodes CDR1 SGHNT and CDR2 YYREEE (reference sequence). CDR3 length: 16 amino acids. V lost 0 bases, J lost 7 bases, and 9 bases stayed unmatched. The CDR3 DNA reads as TGTGCCAGCAGCTTGGATGGGGACAGGGGTATTCGTGGCTACACCTTC. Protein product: CASSLDGDRGIRGYTF.

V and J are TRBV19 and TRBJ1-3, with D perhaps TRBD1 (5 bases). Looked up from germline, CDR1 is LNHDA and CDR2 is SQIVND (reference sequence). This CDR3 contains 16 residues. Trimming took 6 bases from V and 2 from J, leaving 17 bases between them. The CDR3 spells CASRKDGGLTGNTIYF. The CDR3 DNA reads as TGTGCCAGTAGGAAGGACGGGGGACTTACTGGAAACACCATATATTTT.

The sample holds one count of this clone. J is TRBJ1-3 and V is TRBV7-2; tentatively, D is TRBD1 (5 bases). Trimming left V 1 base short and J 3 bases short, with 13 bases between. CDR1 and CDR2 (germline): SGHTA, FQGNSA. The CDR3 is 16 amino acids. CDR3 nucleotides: TGTGCCAGCAGCTTAGAGGCCAGGGTTCTTGGAAACACCATATATTTT. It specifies CASSLEARVLGNTIYF.

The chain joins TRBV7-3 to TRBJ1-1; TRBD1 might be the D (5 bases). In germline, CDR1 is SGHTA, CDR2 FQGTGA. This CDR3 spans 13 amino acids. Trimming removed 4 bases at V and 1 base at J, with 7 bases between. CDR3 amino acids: CASSSDRNTEAFF. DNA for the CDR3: TGTGCCAGCAGCTCCGACAGGAACACTGAAGCTTTCTTT.

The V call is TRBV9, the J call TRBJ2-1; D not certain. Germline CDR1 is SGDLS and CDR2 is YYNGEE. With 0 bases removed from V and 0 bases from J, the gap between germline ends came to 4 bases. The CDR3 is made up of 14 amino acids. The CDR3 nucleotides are TGTGCCAGCAGCGTAGAGCCCTCCTACAATGAGCAGTTCTTC. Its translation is CASSVEPSYNEQFF.

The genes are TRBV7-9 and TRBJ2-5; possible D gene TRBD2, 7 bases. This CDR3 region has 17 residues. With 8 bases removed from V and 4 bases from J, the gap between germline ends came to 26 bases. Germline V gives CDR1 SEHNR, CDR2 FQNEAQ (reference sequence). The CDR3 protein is CASRPPGGYSSGETQYF. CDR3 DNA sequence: TGTGCCAGCCGCCCCCCGGGGGGCTACTCTTCGGGAGAGACCCAGTACTTC.

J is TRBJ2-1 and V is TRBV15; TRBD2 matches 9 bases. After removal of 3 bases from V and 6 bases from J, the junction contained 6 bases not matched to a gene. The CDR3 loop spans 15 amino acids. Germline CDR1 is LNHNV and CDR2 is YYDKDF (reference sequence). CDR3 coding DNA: TGTGCCACCAGCAGCCTAGCGGGAATGGGCAATGAGCAGTTCTTC. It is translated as CATSSLAGMGNEQFF. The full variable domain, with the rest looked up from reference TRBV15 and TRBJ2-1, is DAMVIQNPRYQVTQFGKPVTLSCSQTLNHNVMYWYQQKSSQAPKLLFHYYDKDFNNEADTPDNFQSRRPNTSFCFLDIRSPGLGDTAMYLCATSSLAGMGNEQFFGPGTRLTVL.

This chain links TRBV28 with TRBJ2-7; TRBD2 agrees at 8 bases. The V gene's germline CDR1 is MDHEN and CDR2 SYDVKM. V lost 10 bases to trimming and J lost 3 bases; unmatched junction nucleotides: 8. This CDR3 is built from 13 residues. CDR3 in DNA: TGTGCCACCCACGGGGGGGCCGTCTACGAGCAGTACTTC. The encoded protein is CATHGGAVYEQYF.

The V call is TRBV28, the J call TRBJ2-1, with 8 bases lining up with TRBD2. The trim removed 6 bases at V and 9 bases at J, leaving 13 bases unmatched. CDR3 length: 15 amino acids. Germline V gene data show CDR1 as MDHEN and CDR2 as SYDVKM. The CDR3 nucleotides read TGTGCCAGCAGCTTACAGTCTAGCGGGCTCGGTGAGCAGTTCTTC. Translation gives CASSLQSSGLGEQFF.

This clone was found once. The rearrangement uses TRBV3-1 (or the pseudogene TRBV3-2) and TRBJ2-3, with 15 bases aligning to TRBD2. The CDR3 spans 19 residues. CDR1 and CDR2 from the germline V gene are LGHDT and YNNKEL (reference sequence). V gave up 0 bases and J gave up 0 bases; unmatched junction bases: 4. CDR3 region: CASSQDTGLAGGSTDTQYF. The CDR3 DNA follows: TGTGCCAGCAGCCAAGATACAGGACTAGCGGGGGGGAGCACAGATACGCAGTATTTT.

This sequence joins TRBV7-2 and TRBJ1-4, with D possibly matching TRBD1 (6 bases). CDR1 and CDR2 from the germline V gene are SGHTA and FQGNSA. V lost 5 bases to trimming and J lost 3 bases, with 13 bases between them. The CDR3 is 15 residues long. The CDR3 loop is CASSLTGTPNEKLFF. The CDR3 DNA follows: TGTGCCAGCAGCCTCACCGGGACACCTAATGAAAAACTGTTTTTT.

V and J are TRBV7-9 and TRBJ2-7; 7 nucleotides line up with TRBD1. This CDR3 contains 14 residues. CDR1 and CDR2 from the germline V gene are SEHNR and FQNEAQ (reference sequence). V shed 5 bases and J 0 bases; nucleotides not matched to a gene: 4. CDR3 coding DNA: TGTGCCAGCAGCGTAACAGGGGACTCCTACGAGCAGTACTTC. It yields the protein CASSVTGDSYEQYF.

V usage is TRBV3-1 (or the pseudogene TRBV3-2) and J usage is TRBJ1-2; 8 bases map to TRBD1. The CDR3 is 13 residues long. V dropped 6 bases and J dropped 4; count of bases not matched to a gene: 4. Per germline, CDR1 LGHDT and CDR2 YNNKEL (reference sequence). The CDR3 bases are TGTGCCAGCAGGACAACAGGGGGCTATGGCTACACCTTC. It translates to CASRTTGGYGYTF.

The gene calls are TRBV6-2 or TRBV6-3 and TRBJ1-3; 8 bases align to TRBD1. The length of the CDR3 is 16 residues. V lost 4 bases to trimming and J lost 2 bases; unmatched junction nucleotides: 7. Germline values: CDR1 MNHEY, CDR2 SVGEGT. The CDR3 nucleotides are TGTGCCAGCAGTTCATCGAGACAGGGGACTGGAAACACCATATATTTT. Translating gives CASSSSRQGTGNTIYF.

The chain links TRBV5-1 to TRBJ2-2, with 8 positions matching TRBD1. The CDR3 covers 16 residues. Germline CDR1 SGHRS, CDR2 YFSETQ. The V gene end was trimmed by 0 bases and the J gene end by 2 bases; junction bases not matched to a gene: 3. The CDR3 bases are TGCGCCAGCAGCTTGGGACAGGGGACAAACACCGGGGAGCTGTTTTTT. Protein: CASSLGQGTNTGELFF. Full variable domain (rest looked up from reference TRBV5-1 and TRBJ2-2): KAGVTQTPRYLIKTRGQQVTLSCSPISGHRSVSWYQQTPGQGLQFLFEYFSETQRNKGNFPGRFSGRQFSNSRSEMNVSTLELGDSALYLCASSLGQGTNTGELFFGEGSRLTVL.

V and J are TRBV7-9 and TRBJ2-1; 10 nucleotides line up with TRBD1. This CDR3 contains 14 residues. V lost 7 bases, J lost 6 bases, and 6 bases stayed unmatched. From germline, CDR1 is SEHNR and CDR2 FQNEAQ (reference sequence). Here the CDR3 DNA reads TGTGCCAGCACCCTTGGGGACAGGGGCAATGAGCAGTTCTTC. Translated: CASTLGDRGNEQFF.

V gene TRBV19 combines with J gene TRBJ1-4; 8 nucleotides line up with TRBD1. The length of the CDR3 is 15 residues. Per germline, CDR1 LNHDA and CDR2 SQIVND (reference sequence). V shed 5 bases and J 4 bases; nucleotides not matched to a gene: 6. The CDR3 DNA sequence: TGTGCCAGTAGTCCCAGGGGGCAGTATAATGAAAAACTGTTTTTT. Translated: CASSPRGQYNEKLFF.

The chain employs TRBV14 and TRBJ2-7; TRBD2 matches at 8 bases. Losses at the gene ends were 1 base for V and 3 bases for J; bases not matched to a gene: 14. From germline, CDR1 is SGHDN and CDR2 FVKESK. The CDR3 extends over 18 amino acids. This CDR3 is CASSQGFVRTSKLYEQYF. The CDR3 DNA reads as TGTGCCAGCAGCCAAGGATTCGTCAGGACTAGCAAACTCTACGAGCAGTACTTC.

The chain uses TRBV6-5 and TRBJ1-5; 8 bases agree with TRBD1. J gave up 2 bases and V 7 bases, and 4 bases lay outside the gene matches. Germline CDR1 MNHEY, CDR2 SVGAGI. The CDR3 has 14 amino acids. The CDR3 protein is CASKSTGGNQPQHF. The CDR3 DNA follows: TGTGCCAGCAAATCGACAGGGGGCAATCAGCCCCAGCATTTT.

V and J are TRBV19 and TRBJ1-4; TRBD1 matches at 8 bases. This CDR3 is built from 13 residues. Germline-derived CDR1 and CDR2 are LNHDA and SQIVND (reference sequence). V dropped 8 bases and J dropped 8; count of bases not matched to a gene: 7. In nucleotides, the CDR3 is TGTGCCAGTGCGGCAGGGGGCAGGGAAAAACTGTTTTTT. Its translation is CASAAGGREKLFF.

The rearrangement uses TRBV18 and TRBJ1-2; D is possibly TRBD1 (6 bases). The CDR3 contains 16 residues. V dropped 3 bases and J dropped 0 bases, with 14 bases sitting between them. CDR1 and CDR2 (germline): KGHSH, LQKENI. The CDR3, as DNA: TGTGCCAGCTCACCTCTTGACAGGACATCTAACTATGGCTACACCTTC. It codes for CASSPLDRTSNYGYTF.

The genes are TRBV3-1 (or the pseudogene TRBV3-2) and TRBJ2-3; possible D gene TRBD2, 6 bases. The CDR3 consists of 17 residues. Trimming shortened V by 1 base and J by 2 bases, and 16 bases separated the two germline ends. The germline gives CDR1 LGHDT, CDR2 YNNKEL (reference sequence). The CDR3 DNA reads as TGTGCCAGCAGCCAAGTCGGCGGGGAGGTCCCCACAGATACGCAGTATTTT. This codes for CASSQVGGEVPTDTQYF.

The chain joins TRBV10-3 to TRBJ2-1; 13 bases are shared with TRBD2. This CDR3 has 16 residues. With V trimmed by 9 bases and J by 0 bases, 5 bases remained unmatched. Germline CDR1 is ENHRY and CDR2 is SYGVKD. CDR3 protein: CAMGTSGTSSYNEQFF. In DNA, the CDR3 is TGTGCCATGGGGACTAGCGGGACTAGCTCCTACAATGAGCAGTTCTTC.

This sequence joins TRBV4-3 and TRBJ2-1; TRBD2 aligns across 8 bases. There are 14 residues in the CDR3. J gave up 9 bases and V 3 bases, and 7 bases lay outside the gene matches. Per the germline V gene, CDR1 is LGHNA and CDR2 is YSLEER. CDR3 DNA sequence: TGCGCCAGCAGCCAGCGCGGGAGGACGGGTGAGCAGTTCTTC. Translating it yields CASSQRGRTGEQFF.

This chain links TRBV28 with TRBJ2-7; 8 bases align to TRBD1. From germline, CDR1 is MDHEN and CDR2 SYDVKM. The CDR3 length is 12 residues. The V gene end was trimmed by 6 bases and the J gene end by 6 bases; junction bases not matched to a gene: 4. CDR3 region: CASSIRGREQYF. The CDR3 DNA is TGTGCCAGCAGCATCAGGGGGCGCGAGCAGTACTTC.